The TCR beta chain under discussion was sequenced for a study of CD8+ T cells in alopecia areata. A few counts support this clone. All gene names here are mouse names. The read terminates 4 residues before the CDR3 end, so the remaining end is supplied by the germline J gene. The CDR3 runs to 13 residues. Germline assignment: CDR1 MNHDT and CDR2 YYDKIL. The study sorted pooled cutaneous lymph node cells by CD4, CD8alpha, NKG2D, NKG2ACE and other markers. Once RNA had been extracted, it was reverse transcribed into cDNA to act as the sequencing template. The assay was immunoSEQ multiplex PCR, and TCRdb's table has in-frame clones only and misses some. The sample is made up of 200,000 to 300,000 clones, none counted only once.

The sequenced sample consisted of CD4+ T cells sorted from a lymph node. The V gene is TRBV17, the J gene TRBJ2-7, with 7 nucleotides matching TRBD1. This sequence originates from a C3H/HeJ mouse with alopecia areata. The strain's MHC: H2-k. Incomplete CDR3 DNA: TGTGCTAGCAGTAGAGCGGGACAGTAT. As protein: CASSRAGQY. The whole CDR3 sequence is CASSRAGQYEQYF.